A single count supports the clone carrying this T cell receptor (beta chain). The antigen remains undetermined. This entry belongs to a study of shared clonotypes between healthy human individuals. The study's findings and limits: All-four-donor shared clonotypes had higher generation probabilities than non-shared clonotypes did. Richness estimates generally favored naive over memory subsets.

The repertoire was sequenced with immunoSEQ multiplex PCR; TCRdb's copy has only in-frame clones and lacks some. The sample yields some 2,000,000 clones, around 95% seen once. The CDR3 runs 17 residues. The sequencing input was naive CD4+ T cells sorted from blood. As to subset: CD45RA+ positively selected. The chain links TRBV21-1 to TRBJ2-7; the D call TRBD1 from the table was never checked on the DNA. TRBV21-1 is a known pseudogene. This sequence originates from a man younger than 35 in good health. The CDR3 DNA follows: TGTGCCAGCAGCAAAGTGGGAGACCAGGGGGCTTCCTACGAGCAGTACTTC. Its protein is CASSKVGDQGASYEQYF.